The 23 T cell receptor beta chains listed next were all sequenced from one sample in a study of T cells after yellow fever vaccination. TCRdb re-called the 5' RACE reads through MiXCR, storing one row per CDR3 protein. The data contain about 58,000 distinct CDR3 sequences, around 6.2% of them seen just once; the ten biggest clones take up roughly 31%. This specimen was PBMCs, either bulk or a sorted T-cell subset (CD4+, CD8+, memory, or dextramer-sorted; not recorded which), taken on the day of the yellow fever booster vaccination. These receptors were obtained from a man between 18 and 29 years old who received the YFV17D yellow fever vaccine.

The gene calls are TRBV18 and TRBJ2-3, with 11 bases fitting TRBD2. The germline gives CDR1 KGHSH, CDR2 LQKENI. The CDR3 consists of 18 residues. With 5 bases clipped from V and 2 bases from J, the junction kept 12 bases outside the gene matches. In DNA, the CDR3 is TGTGCCAGCTCAATGAGGACTAGCGGGTACATCCTCACAGATACGCAGTATTTT. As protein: CASSMRTSGYILTDTQYF.

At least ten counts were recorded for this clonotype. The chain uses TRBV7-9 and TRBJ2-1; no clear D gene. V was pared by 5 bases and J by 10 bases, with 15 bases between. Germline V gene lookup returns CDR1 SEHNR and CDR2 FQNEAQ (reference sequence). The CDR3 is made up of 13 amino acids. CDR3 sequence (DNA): TGTGCCAGCAGCCCAAAGATTTCCTTGGAGCAGTTCTTC. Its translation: CASSPKISLEQFF.

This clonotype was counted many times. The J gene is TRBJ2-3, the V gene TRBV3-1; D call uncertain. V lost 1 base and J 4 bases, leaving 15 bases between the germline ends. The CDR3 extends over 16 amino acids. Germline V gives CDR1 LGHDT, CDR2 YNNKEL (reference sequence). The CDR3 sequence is CASSQGRLLGADTQYF. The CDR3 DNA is TGTGCCAGCAGCCAAGGGCGGCTCCTCGGAGCAGATACGCAGTATTTT.

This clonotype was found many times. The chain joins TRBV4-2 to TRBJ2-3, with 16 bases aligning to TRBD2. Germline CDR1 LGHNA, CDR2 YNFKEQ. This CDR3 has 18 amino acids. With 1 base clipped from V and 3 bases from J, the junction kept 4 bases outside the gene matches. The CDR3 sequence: CASSQASGLAGGTDTQYF. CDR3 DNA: TGTGCCAGCAGCCAAGCGTCGGGACTAGCGGGGGGGACAGATACGCAGTATTTT.

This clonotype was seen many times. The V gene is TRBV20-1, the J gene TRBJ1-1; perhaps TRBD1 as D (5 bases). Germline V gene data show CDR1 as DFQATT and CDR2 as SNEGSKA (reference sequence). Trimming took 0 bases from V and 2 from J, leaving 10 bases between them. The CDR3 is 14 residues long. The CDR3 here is CSARDQGFNTEAFF. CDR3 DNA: TGCAGTGCTAGAGATCAGGGTTTTAACACTGAAGCTTTCTTT.

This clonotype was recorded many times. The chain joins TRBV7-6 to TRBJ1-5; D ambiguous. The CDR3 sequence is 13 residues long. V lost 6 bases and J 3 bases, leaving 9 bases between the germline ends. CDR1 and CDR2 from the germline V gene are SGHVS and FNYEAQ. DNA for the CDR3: TGTGCCAGCAGTCAGGCTTACAATCAGCCCCAGCATTTT. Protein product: CASSQAYNQPQHF.

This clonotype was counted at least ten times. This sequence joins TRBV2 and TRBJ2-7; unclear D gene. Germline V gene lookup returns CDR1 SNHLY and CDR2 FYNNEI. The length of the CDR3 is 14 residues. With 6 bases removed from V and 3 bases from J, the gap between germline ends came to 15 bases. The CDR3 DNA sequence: TGTGCCAGCAGAACCGACCCGTCCCTCTACGAGCAGTACTTC. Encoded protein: CASRTDPSLYEQYF.

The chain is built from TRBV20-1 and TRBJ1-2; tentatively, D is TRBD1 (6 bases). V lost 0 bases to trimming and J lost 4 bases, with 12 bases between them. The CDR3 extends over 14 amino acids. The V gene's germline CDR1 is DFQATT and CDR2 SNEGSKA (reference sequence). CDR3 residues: CSARDVRGSYGYTF. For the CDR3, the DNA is TGCAGTGCTAGAGATGTAAGGGGGAGCTATGGCTACACCTTC.

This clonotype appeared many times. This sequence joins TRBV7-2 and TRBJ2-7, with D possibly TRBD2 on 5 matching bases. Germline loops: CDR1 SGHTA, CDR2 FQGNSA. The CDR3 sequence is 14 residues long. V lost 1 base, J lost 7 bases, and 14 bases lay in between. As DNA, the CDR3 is TGTGCCAGCAGCTTAGAGCGGCTAGCTCGGGAGCAGTACTTC. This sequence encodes CASSLERLAREQYF. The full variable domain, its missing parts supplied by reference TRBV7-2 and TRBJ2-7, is GAGVSQSPSNKVTEKGKDVELRCDPISGHTALYWYRQSLGQGLEFLIYFQGNSAPDKSGLPSDRFSAERTGGSVSTLTIQRTQQEDSAVYLCASSLERLAREQYFGPGTRLTVT.

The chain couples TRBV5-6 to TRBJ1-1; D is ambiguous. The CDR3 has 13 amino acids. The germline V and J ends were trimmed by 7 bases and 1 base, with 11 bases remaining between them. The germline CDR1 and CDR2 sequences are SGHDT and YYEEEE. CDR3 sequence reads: CASSWKGNTEAFF. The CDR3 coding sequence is TGTGCCAGCTCGTGGAAGGGGAACACTGAAGCTTTCTTT. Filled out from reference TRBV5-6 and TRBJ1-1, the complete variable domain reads DAGVTQSPTHLIKTRGQQVTLRCSPKSGHDTVSWYQQALGQGPQFIFQYYEEEERQRGNFPDRFSGHQFPNYSSELNVNALLLGDSALYLCASSWKGNTEAFFGQGTRLTVV.

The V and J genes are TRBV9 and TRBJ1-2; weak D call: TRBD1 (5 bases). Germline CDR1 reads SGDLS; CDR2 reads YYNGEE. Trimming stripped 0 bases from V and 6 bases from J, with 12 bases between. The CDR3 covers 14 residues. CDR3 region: CASSVESTDHGYTF. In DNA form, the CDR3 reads TGTGCCAGCAGCGTAGAATCGACAGATCATGGCTACACCTTC.

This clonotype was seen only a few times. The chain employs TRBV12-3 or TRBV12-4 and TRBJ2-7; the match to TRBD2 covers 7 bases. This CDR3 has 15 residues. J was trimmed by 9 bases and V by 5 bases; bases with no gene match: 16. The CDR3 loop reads CASSTRGVAIRGQYF. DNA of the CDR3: TGTGCCAGCAGTACCCGGGGGGTGGCGATACGAGGGCAGTACTTC.

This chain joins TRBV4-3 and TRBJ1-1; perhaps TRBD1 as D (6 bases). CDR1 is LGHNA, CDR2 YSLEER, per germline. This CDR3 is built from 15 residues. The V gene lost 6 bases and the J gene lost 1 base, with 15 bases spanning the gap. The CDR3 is CASRPSRGGNTEAFF. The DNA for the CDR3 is TGCGCCAGCAGACCTTCAAGGGGGGGGAACACTGAAGCTTTCTTT.

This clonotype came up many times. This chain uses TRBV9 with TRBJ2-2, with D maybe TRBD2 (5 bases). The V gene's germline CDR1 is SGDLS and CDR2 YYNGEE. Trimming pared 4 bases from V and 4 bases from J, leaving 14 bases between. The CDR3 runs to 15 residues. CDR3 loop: CASSSSSGSTGELFF. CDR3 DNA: TGTGCCAGCAGCTCCTCGAGCGGCTCCACCGGGGAGCTGTTTTTT.

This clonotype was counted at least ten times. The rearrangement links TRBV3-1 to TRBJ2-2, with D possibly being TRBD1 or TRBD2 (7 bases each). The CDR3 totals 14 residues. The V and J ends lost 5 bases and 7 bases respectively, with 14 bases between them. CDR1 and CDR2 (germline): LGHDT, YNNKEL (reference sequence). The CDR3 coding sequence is TGTGCCAGCAGCGCCAGGGGGGGTAACGGGGAGCTGTTTTTT. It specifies CASSARGGNGELFF.

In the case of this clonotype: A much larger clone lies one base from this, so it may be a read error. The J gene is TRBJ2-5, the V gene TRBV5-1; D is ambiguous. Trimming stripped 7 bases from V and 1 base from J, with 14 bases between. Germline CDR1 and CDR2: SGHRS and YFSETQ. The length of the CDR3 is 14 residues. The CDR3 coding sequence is TGCGCCAGCTGCGCCAGACCGAGCCAAGAGACCCAGTACTTC. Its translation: CASCARPSQETQYF.

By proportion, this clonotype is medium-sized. CDR3 sequence (DNA): TGCGCCAGCAGATCAGGGCCGTACAATGAGCAGTTCTTC. This encodes CASRSGPYNEQFF. The gene calls are TRBV5-1 and TRBJ2-1; D is perhaps TRBD1 (5 bases). CDR1 is SGHRS, CDR2 YFSETQ, per germline. The ends were cut back, 5 bases at V and 4 bases at J, with 10 bases in the middle. The CDR3 covers 13 residues. The variable domain in full, with the rest retrieved from reference TRBV5-1 and TRBJ2-1, is KAGVTQTPRYLIKTRGQQVTLSCSPISGHRSVSWYQQTPGQGLQFLFEYFSETQRNKGNFPGRFSGRQFSNSRSEMNVSTLELGDSALYLCASRSGPYNEQFFGPGTRLTVL.

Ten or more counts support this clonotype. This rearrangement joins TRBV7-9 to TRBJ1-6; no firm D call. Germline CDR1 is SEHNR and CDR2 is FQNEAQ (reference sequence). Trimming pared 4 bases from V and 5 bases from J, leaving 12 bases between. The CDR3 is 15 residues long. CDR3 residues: CASSSRRTNNSPLHF. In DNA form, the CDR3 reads TGTGCCAGCAGCTCTCGGCGGACCAATAATTCACCCCTCCACTTT. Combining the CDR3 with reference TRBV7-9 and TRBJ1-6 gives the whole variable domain DTGVSQNPRHKITKRGQNVTFRCDPISEHNRLYWYRQTLGQGPEFLTYFQNEAQLEKSRLLSDRFSAERPKGSFSTLEIQRTEQGDSAMYLCASSSRRTNNSPLHFGNGTRLTVT.

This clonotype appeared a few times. The CDR3 loop is CATSAQGKWDQPQHF. The CDR3 DNA reads TGTGCCACCAGCGCACAGGGTAAGTGGGATCAGCCCCAGCATTTT. This sequence joins TRBV15 and TRBJ1-5, with D possibly matching TRBD1 (6 bases). CDR1 LNHNV and CDR2 YYDKDF come from the germline V gene (reference sequence). The length of the CDR3 is 15 residues. V lost 5 bases and J lost 5, with 16 bases in between.

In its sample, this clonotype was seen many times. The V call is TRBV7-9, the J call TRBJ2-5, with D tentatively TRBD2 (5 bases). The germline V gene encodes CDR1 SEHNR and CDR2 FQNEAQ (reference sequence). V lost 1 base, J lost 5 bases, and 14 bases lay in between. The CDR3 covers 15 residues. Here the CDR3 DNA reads TGTGCCAGCAGCTTAGTGGGTCCTCCGGGGGAGACCCAGTACTTC. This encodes CASSLVGPPGETQYF.

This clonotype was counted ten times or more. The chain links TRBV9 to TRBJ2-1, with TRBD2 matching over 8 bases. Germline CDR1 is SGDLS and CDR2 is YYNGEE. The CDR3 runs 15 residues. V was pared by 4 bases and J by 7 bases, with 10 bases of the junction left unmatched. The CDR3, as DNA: TGTGCCAGCAGCCCCCACTTTGGCGGGGGGAATGAGCAGTTCTTC. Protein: CASSPHFGGGNEQFF. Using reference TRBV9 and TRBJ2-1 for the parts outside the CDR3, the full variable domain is DSGVTQTPKHLITATGQRVTLRCSPRSGDLSVYWYQQSLDQGLQFLIQYYNGEERAKGNILERFSAQQFPDLHSELNLSSLELGDSALYFCASSPHFGGGNEQFFGPGTRLTVL.

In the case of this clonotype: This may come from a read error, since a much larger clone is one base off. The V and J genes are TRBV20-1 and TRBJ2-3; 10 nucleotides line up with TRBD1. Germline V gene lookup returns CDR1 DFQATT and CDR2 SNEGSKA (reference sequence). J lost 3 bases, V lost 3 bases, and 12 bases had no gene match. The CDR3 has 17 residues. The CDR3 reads CSASDLQRDRGTDTQYF. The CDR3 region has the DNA TGCAGTGCTAGCGATCTCCAGCGGGACAGGGGAACAGATACGCAGTATTTT.

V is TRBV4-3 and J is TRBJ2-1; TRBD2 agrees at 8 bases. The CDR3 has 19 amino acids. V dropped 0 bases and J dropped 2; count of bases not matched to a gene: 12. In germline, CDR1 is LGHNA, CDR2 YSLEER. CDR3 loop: CASSQDSASGGVTYNEQFF. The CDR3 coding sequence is TGCGCCAGCAGCCAAGATAGTGCCAGCGGGGGAGTGACCTACAATGAGCAGTTCTTC.